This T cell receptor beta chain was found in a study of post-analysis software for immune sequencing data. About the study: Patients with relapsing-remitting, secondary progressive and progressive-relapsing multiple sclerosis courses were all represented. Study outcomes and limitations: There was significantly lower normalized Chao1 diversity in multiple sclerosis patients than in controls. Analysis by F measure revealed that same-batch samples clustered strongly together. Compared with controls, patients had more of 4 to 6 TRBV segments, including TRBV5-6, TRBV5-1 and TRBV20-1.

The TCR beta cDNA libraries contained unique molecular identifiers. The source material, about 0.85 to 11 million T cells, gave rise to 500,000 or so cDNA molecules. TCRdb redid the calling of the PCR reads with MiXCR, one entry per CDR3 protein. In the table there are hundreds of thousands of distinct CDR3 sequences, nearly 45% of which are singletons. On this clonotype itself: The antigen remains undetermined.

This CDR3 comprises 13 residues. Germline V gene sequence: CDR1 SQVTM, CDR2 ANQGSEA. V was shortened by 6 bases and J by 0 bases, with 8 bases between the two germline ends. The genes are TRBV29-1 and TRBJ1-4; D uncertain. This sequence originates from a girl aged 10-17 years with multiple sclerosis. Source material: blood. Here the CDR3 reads CSVLTATNEKLFF. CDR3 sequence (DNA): TGCAGCGTACTGACGGCAACTAATGAAAAACTGTTTTTT.